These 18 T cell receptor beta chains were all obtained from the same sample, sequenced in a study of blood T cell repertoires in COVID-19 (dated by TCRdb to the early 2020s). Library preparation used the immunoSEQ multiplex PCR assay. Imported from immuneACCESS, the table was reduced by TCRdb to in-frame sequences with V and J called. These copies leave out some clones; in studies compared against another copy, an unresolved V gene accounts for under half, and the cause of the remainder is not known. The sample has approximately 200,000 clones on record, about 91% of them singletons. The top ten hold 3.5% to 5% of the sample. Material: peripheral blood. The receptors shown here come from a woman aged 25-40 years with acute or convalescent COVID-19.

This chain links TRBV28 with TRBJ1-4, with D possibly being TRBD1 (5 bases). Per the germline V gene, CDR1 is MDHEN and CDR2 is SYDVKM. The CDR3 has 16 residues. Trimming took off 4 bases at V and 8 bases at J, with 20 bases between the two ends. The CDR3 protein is CASSSRLPGEDEKLFF. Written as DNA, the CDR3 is TGTGCCAGCAGTTCCCGGCTTCCGGGGGAGGACGAAAAACTGTTTTTT.

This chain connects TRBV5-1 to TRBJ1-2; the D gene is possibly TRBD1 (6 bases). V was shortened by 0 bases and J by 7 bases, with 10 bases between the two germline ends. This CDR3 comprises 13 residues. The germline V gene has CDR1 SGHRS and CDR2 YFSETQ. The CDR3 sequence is CASSLAVRGGYTF. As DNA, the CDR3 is TGCGCCAGCAGCTTGGCCGTCAGGGGTGGCTACACCTTC.

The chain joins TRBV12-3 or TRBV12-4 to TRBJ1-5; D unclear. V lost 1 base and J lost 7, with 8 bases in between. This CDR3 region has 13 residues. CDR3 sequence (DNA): TGTGCCAGCAGTTTAGAACTCGGGCAGCCCCAGCATTTT. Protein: CASSLELGQPQHF.

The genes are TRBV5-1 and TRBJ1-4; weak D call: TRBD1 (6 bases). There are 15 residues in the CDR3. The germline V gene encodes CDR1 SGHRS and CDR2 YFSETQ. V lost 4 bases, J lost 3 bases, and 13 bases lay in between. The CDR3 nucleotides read TGCGCCAGCAGCCAACATGGGGGCCCTAATGAAAAACTGTTTTTT. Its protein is CASSQHGGPNEKLFF.

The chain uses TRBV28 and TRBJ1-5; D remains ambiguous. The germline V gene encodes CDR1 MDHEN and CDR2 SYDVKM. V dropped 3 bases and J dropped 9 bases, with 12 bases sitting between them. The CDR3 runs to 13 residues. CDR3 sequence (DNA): TGTGCCAGCAGTTTCCAATCTATACTGCCCCAGCATTTT. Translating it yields CASSFQSILPQHF.

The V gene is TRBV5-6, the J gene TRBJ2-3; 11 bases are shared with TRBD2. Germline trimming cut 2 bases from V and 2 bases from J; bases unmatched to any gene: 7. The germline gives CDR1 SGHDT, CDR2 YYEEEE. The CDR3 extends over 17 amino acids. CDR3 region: CASSLMTSGISTDTQYF. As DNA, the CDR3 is TGTGCCAGCAGCTTAATGACTAGCGGGATTTCCACAGATACGCAGTATTTT.

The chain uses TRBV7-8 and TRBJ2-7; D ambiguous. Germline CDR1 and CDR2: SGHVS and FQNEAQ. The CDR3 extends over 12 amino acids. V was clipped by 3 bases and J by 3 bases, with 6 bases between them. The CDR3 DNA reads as TGTGCCAGCAGCTTTGATAGCTACGAGCAGTACTTC. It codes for CASSFDSYEQYF.

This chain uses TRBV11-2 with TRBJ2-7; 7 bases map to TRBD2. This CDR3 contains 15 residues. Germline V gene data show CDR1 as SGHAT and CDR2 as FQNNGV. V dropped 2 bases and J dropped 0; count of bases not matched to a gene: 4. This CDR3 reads CASSLQPGGSYEQYF. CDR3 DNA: TGTGCCAGCAGCTTACAGCCGGGAGGCTCCTACGAGCAGTACTTC.

The CDR3 DNA reads TGTGCCAGCAATCCAAGGGTAGCGCAAGAGACCCAGTACTTC. As protein: CASNPRVAQETQYF. This chain uses TRBV6-5 with TRBJ2-5; perhaps TRBD2 as D (5 bases). Trimming removed 7 bases at V and 2 bases at J, with 14 bases between. Germline-derived CDR1 and CDR2 are MNHEY and SVGAGI. The CDR3 covers 14 residues.

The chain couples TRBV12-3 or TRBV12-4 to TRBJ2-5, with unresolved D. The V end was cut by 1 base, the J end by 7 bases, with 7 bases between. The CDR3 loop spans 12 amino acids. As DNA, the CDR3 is TGTGCCAGCAGTTTAGGTCCCGTGACCCAGTACTTC. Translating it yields CASSLGPVTQYF.

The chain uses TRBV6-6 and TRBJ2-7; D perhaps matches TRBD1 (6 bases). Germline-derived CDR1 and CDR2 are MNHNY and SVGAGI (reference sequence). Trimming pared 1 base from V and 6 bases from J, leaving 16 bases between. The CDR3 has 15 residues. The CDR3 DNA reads TGTGCCAGCAGTTACTGGCAGGGGACGAAAGGCGAGCAGTACTTC. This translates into CASSYWQGTKGEQYF.

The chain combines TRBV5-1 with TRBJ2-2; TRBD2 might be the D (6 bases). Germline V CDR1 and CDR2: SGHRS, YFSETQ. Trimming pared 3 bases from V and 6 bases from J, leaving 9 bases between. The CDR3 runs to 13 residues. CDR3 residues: CASSSRDSGELFF. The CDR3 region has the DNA TGCGCCAGCAGCTCCCGGGACTCCGGGGAGCTGTTTTTT.

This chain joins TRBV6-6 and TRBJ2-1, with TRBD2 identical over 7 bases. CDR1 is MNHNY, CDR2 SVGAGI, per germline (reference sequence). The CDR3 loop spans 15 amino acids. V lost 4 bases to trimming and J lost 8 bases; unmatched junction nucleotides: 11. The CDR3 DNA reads TGTGCCAGCAGTTTTGAGGGAGGGCCAAGAGATGAGCAGTTCTTC. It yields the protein CASSFEGGPRDEQFF.

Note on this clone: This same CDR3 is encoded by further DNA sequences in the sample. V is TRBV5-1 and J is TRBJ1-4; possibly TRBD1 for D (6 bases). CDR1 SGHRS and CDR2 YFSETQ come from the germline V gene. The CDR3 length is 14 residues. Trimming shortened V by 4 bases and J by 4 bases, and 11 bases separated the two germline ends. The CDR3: CASSLGQNNEKLFF. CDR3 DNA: TGCGCCAGCAGCCTTGGACAGAATAATGAAAAACTGTTTTTT. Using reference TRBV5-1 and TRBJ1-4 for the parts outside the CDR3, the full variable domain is KAGVTQTPRYLIKTRGQQVTLSCSPISGHRSVSWYQQTPGQGLQFLFEYFSETQRNKGNFPGRFSGRQFSNSRSEMNVSTLELGDSALYLCASSLGQNNEKLFFGSGTQLSVL.

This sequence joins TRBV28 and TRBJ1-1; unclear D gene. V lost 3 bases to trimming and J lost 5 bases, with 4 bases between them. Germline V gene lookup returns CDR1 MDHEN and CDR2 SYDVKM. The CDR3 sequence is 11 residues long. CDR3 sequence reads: CASSFRTEAFF. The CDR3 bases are TGTGCCAGCAGTTTCAGAACTGAAGCTTTCTTT.

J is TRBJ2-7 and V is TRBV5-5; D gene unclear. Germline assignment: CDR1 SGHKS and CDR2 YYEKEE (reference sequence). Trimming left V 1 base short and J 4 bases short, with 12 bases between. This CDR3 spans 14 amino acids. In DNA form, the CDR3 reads TGTGCCAGCAGCTTGTATCCGGGTACTTACGAGCAGTACTTC. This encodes CASSLYPGTYEQYF.

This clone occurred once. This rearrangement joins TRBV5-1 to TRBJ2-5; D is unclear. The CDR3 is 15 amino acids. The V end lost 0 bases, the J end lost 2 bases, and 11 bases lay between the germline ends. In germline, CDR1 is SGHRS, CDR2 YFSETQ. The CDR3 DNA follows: TGCGCCAGCAGCTTGGGGGCTGCCAGGCAAGAGACCCAGTACTTC. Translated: CASSLGAARQETQYF.

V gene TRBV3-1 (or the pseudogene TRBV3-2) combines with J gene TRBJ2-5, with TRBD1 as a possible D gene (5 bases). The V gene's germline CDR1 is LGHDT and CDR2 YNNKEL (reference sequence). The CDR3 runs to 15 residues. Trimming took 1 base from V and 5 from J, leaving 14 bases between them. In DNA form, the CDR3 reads TGTGCCAGCAGCCAAGCATATGTCAGGGTGGAGACCCAGTACTTC. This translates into CASSQAYVRVETQYF.